This passage covers 21 T cell receptor beta chains from one sample sequenced in a study of regulatory T cells. General study points: Hydrophobic residues at CDR3 positions 6 and 7 were enriched in conventional CD4+ T cells of CD3G-deficient patients.

For these TCRs, the target antigens are not known. The PCR used 52 TRBV and 13 TRBJ primers. Clones were read by immunoSEQ multiplex PCR, and TCRdb kept only the in-frame ones, dropping some. The sample yields 25,000 or so clones, 70% to 90% seen once. Material: conventional CD4+ T cells sorted from blood. These receptors all stem from a child aged 10 to 17 with CD3G deficiency.

This clone has a single count. The chain uses TRBV19 and TRBJ2-3; no clear D. Between the trimmed V and J ends, which lost 2 bases and 2 bases, there was a span of 8 bases. Per germline, CDR1 LNHDA and CDR2 SQIVND (reference sequence). There are 14 residues in the CDR3. This chain's CDR3 is CASSISGSTDTQYF. For the CDR3, the DNA is TGTGCCAGTAGTATAAGTGGGTCCACAGATACGCAGTATTTT.

This chain uses TRBV6-1 with TRBJ2-1; 8 bases line up with TRBD2. Germline CDR1 is MNHNS and CDR2 is SASEGT. The CDR3 has 16 residues. The V gene end was trimmed by 0 bases and the J gene end by 12 bases; junction bases not matched to a gene: 13. This CDR3 reads CASSEARLAGTSGQFF. In nucleotides, the CDR3 is TGTGCCAGCAGTGAAGCGCGTCTAGCGGGTACTTCCGGGCAGTTCTTC.

The V call is TRBV28, the J call TRBJ2-7; maybe TRBD2 (6 bases). V gave up 4 bases and J gave up 2 bases, with 15 bases separating them. The CDR3 has 15 residues. CDR1 is MDHEN, CDR2 SYDVKM, per germline. The CDR3 loop is CASSSPRAGTYEQYF. DNA of the CDR3: TGTGCCAGCAGTTCTCCGAGGGCGGGAACCTACGAGCAGTACTTC.

This clone has just one count. This chain uses TRBV18 with TRBJ2-3; D is undetermined. This CDR3 has 13 residues. Germline lookup yields CDR1 KGHSH and CDR2 LQKENI. V lost 3 bases and J lost 6, with 10 bases in between. CDR3 DNA: TGTGCCAGCTCACCGGACCTAATGGATACGCAGTATTTT. Translated, it gives CASSPDLMDTQYF.

The chain carries TRBV7-8 and TRBJ2-5, with D tentatively TRBD1 or TRBD2 (6 bases each). The V end lost 5 bases, the J end lost 4 bases, and 14 bases lay between the germline ends. The CDR3 sequence is 14 residues long. Per the germline V gene, CDR1 is SGHVS and CDR2 is FQNEAQ. The CDR3 DNA reads as TGTGCCAGCAGCGGAGGGGTAGGGGGAGAGACCCAGTACTTC. Encoded protein: CASSGGVGGETQYF.

The rearrangement joins TRBV21-1 to TRBJ2-1; the tabulated D call, TRBD2, remains unverified against the DNA. TRBV21-1 is marked as a pseudogene. This CDR3 has 19 residues. CDR3 sequence (DNA): TGTGCCAGCAGCAAAGGTTGGGGACGTTTGCGGGAGGTCTACAATGAGCAGTTCTTC. This gives the protein CASSKGWGRLREVYNEQFF.

This clone appeared once. J is TRBJ2-1 and V is TRBV13, with D tentatively TRBD2 (5 bases). This CDR3 spans 16 amino acids. Trimming removed 3 bases from V and 0 bases from J, with 12 bases in between. Germline V gives CDR1 PRHDT, CDR2 FYEKMQ (reference sequence). The chain's CDR3 is CASSFSAKSSYNEQFF. The CDR3 DNA follows: TGTGCCAGCAGCTTTAGCGCCAAGAGCTCCTACAATGAGCAGTTCTTC.

The J gene is TRBJ2-3, the V gene TRBV28; weak D call: TRBD2 (6 bases). The germline V and J ends were trimmed by 3 bases and 2 bases, with 24 bases remaining between them. This CDR3 has 19 residues. Germline V gene data show CDR1 as MDHEN and CDR2 as SYDVKM. CDR3 sequence: CASSFGLRRAGPSTDTQYF. The CDR3 DNA reads as TGTGCCAGCAGTTTCGGGCTAAGGAGGGCGGGGCCGTCCACAGATACGCAGTATTTT.

This clone has more than one count but fewer than ten. This chain uses TRBV28 with TRBJ1-1; TRBD1 might be the D (5 bases). CDR1 is MDHEN and CDR2 is SYDVKM in the germline V gene. V gave up 6 bases and J gave up 4 bases, with 15 bases separating them. The CDR3 runs 14 residues. The CDR3 loop reads CASSPGTAVTEAFF. The DNA of the CDR3 is TGTGCCAGCAGCCCCGGGACGGCGGTCACTGAAGCTTTCTTT.

The V gene is TRBV28, the J gene TRBJ1-6; TRBD1 is a possible D gene (5 bases). This CDR3 is built from 14 residues. Trimming shortened V by 3 bases and J by 6 bases, and 9 bases separated the two germline ends. CDR1 is MDHEN, CDR2 SYDVKM, per germline. The CDR3 DNA reads as TGTGCCAGCAGTTTCGGCAGGGTTAATTCACCCCTCCACTTT. It encodes CASSFGRVNSPLHF.

The chain has TRBV6-1 and TRBJ1-2; no clear D gene. V lost 10 bases to trimming and J lost 5 bases, with 20 bases between them. Germline assignment: CDR1 MNHNS and CDR2 SASEGT. There are 14 residues in the CDR3. In nucleotides, the CDR3 is TGTGCCACCAGCAGATTTGGAGCCGGGTATGGCTACACCTTC. Translating it yields CATSRFGAGYGYTF.

This chain joins TRBV6-1 and TRBJ2-3; 8 nucleotides line up with TRBD2. Trimming took 4 bases from V and 2 from J; bases not matched to a gene: 5. CDR1 and CDR2 from the germline V gene are MNHNS and SASEGT. The CDR3 runs to 15 residues. The CDR3 spells CASSGGLAYTDTQYF. Here the CDR3 DNA reads TGTGCCAGCAGTGGAGGACTAGCATACACAGATACGCAGTATTTT.

This clone was seen a handful of times. The chain uses TRBV5-1 and TRBJ1-1, with 7 positions matching TRBD1. The CDR3 is 14 residues long. The germline V gene has CDR1 SGHRS and CDR2 YFSETQ. Trimming removed 6 bases from V and 0 bases from J; junction bases left unmatched: 5. CDR3 sequence (DNA): TGCGCCAGCAAACCCGGGACAGTGAACACTGAAGCTTTCTTT. Encoded protein: CASKPGTVNTEAFF.

J is TRBJ2-4 and V is TRBV28, with D maybe TRBD2 (7 bases). CDR1 and CDR2 from the germline V gene are MDHEN and SYDVKM. Trimming took 2 bases from V and 0 from J, leaving 14 bases between them. The CDR3 sequence is 17 residues long. The CDR3 DNA reads as TGTGCCAGCAGTTTAGGGGGGGGCAGACTAGCCAAAAACATTCAGTACTTC. It encodes CASSLGGGRLAKNIQYF.

The chain links TRBV5-1 to TRBJ2-5, with D possibly matching TRBD1 (6 bases). In germline, CDR1 is SGHRS, CDR2 YFSETQ. V lost 2 bases and J 0 bases, leaving 14 bases between the germline ends. This CDR3 has 16 amino acids. This CDR3 is CASSLGQTTNQETQYF. In nucleotides, the CDR3 is TGCGCCAGCAGCTTAGGACAGACCACCAACCAAGAGACCCAGTACTTC. The complete variable domain, with remaining parts taken from reference TRBV5-1 and TRBJ2-5, reads KAGVTQTPRYLIKTRGQQVTLSCSPISGHRSVSWYQQTPGQGLQFLFEYFSETQRNKGNFPGRFSGRQFSNSRSEMNVSTLELGDSALYLCASSLGQTTNQETQYFGPGTRLLVL.

This chain uses TRBV6-1 with TRBJ1-2; tentatively, D is TRBD1 (5 bases). The germline CDR1 and CDR2 sequences are MNHNS and SASEGT. CDR3 size: 14 residues. Trimming removed 10 bases from V and 4 bases from J, with 19 bases in between. The CDR3 region is CATSPTERGYGYTF. CDR3 nucleotides: TGTGCCACGAGTCCGACAGAGCGGGGCTATGGCTACACCTTC.

This clone was picked up a small number of times. This chain connects TRBV7-9 to TRBJ1-2, with TRBD1 matching over 12 bases. Germline V gives CDR1 SEHNR, CDR2 FQNEAQ (reference sequence). The CDR3 is 13 amino acids. V lost 5 bases and J lost 7; bases outside the gene matches: 2. The CDR3 reads CASSGTGGRGYTF. The CDR3 bases are TGTGCCAGCAGCGGGACAGGGGGCCGTGGCTACACCTTC.

V usage is TRBV7-9 and J usage is TRBJ2-1; the match to TRBD2 covers 7 bases. This CDR3 contains 14 residues. CDR1 and CDR2 (germline): SEHNR, FQNEAQ (reference sequence). The V segment lost 1 base and the J segment 14 bases; nucleotides outside the gene matches: 11. The CDR3 DNA is TGTGCCAGCAGCTTAGAAGGGTGGGAGGGGACGGAGTTCTTC. Translating it yields CASSLEGWEGTEFF.

The chain employs TRBV5-1 and TRBJ2-2; D is ambiguous. V was clipped by 1 base and J by 2 bases, with 9 bases between them. The germline gives CDR1 SGHRS, CDR2 YFSETQ. The CDR3 is 15 amino acids. CDR3: CASSLLTHNTGELFF. The CDR3 DNA reads as TGCGCCAGCAGCTTGTTAACTCATAACACCGGGGAGCTGTTTTTT. The full variable domain, rest sourced from reference TRBV5-1 and TRBJ2-2, is KAGVTQTPRYLIKTRGQQVTLSCSPISGHRSVSWYQQTPGQGLQFLFEYFSETQRNKGNFPGRFSGRQFSNSRSEMNVSTLELGDSALYLCASSLLTHNTGELFFGEGSRLTVL.

The chain has TRBV19 and TRBJ1-2, with D uncertain. Trimming cost V 1 base and J 2 bases, with 14 bases left between them. The CDR3 totals 16 residues. The germline V gene has CDR1 LNHDA and CDR2 SQIVND (reference sequence). The CDR3 region has the DNA TGTGCCAGTAGTATAGGCGGAGGGCGGACGAACTATGGCTACACCTTC. Translated, it gives CASSIGGGRTNYGYTF.

This clone has more than one count but fewer than ten. The chain uses TRBV7-9 and TRBJ2-1; TRBD2 aligns across 14 bases. This CDR3 has 16 amino acids. Germline CDR1 is SEHNR and CDR2 is FQNEAQ (reference sequence). The J segment lost 8 bases and the V segment lost 4 bases, leaving 7 bases of the junction unmatched. The chain's CDR3 is CASSSGTSGRGDEQFF. DNA for the CDR3: TGTGCCAGCAGCTCAGGGACTAGCGGGAGAGGAGATGAGCAGTTCTTC.